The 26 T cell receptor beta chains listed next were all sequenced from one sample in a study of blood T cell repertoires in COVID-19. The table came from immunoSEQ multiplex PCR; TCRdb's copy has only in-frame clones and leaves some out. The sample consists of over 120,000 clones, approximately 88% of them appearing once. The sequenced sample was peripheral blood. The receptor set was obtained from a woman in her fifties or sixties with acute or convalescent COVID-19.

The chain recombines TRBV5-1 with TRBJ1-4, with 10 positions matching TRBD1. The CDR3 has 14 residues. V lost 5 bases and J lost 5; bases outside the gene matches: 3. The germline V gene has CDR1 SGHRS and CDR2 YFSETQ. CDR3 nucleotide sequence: TGCGCCAGCAGAGGACAGGGGGGGAATGAAAAACTGTTTTTT. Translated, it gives CASRGQGGNEKLFF.

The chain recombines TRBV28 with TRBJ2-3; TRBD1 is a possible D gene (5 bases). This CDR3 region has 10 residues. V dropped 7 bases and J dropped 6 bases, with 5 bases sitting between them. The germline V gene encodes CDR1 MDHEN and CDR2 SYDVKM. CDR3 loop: CASKGDTQYF. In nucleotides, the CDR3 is TGTGCCAGCAAGGGGGATACGCAGTATTTT.

The CDR3 nucleotides read TGTGCCAGCAGGCTAGGGGGCAATGAGCAGTTCTTC. This encodes CASRLGGNEQFF. This rearrangement joins TRBV7-9 to TRBJ2-1; tentative D call: TRBD1 (6 bases). Germline V gene data show CDR1 as SEHNR and CDR2 as FQNEAQ (reference sequence). The germline V and J ends were trimmed by 6 bases and 6 bases, with 9 bases remaining between them. This CDR3 spans 12 amino acids.

The CDR3 bases are TGTGCCAGCAGCGCGCCGACAGGCGGTAATAGCAATCAGCCCCAGCATTTT. It yields the protein CASSAPTGGNSNQPQHF. The chain combines TRBV2 with TRBJ1-5, with D possibly being TRBD1 (6 bases). The CDR3 has 17 residues. The germline V and J ends were trimmed by 6 bases and 0 bases, with 18 bases remaining between them. CDR1 and CDR2 from the germline V gene are SNHLY and FYNNEI. Variable domain in full (rest from reference TRBV2 and TRBJ1-5): EPEVTQTPSHQVTQMGQEVILRCVPISNHLYFYWYRQILGQKVEFLVSFYNNEISEKSEIFDDQFSVERPDGSNFTLKIRSTKLEDSAMYFCASSAPTGGNSNQPQHFGDGTRLSIL.

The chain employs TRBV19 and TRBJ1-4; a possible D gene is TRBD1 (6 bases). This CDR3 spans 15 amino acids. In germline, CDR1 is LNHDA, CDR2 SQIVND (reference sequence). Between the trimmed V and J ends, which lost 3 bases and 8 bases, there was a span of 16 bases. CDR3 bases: TGTGCCAGTAGTATTCGGACAGCCTTGGGGGAAAAACTGTTTTTT. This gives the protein CASSIRTALGEKLFF.

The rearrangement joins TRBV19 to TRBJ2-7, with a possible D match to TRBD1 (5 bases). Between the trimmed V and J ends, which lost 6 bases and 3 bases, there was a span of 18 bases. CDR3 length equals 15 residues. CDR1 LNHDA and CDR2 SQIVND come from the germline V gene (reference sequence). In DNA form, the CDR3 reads TGTGCCAGTAGACGGACATCAGGAACAAACTACGAGCAGTACTTC. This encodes CASRRTSGTNYEQYF.

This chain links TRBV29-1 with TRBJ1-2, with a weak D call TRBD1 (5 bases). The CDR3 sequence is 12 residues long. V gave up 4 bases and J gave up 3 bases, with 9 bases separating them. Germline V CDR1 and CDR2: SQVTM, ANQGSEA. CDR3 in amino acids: CSVGGGYYGYTF. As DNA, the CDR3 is TGCAGCGTTGGGGGGGGATACTATGGCTACACCTTC.

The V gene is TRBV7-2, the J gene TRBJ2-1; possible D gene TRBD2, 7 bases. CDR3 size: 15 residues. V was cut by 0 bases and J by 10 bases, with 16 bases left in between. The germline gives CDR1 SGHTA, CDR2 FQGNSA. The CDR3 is CASSLAGGHFEEQFF. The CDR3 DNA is TGTGCCAGCAGCTTAGCGGGGGGGCATTTTGAGGAGCAGTTCTTC.

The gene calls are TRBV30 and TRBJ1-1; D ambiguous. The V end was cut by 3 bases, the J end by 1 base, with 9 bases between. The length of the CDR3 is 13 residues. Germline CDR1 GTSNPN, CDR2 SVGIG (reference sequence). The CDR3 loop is CAWSKRQNTEAFF. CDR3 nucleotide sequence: TGTGCCTGGAGCAAAAGACAGAACACTGAAGCTTTCTTT. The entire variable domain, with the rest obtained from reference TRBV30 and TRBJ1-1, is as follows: SQTIHQWPATLVQPVGSPLSLECTVEGTSNPNLYWYRQAAGRGLQLLFYSVGIGQISSEVPQNLSASRPQDRQFILSSKKLLLSDSGFYLCAWSKRQNTEAFFGQGTRLTVV.

The CDR3 sequence is CASAGHNSPLHF. The CDR3 coding sequence is TGTGCCAGCGCCGGACACAATTCACCCCTCCACTTT. The gene calls are TRBV2 and TRBJ1-6; maybe TRBD1 (5 bases). The V gene's germline CDR1 is SNHLY and CDR2 FYNNEI. With 8 bases removed from V and 7 bases from J, the gap between germline ends came to 9 bases. This CDR3 has 12 amino acids.

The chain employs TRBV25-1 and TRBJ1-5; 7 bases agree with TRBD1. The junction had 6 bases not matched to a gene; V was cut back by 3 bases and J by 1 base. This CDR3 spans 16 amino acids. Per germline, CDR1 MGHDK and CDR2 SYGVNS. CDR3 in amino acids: CASSDGTVSSNQPQHF. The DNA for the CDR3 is TGTGCCAGCAGTGATGGGACAGTTTCCAGCAATCAGCCCCAGCATTTT. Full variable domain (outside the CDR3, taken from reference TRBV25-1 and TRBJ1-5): EADIYQTPRYLVIGTGKKITLECSQTMGHDKMYWYQQDPGMELHLIHYSYGVNSTEKGDLSSESTVSRIRTEHFPLTLESARPSHTSQYLCASSDGTVSSNQPQHFGDGTRLSIL.

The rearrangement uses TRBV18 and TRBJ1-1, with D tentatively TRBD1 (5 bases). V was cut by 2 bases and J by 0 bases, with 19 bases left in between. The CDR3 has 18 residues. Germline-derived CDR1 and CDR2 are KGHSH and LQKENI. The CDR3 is CASSPGKEQAPLNTEAFF. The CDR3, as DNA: TGTGCCAGCTCACCAGGGAAAGAACAGGCCCCTCTGAACACTGAAGCTTTCTTT.

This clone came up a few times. CDR3 region: CASSPTGARWNEQFF. The CDR3 DNA sequence: TGTGCCAGCAGCCCCACAGGGGCGAGGTGGAATGAGCAGTTCTTC. The V gene is TRBV14, the J gene TRBJ2-1; TRBD1 matches 7 bases. Trimming took 4 bases from V and 7 from J; bases not matched to a gene: 10. Germline V gives CDR1 SGHDN, CDR2 FVKESK. This CDR3 comprises 15 residues.

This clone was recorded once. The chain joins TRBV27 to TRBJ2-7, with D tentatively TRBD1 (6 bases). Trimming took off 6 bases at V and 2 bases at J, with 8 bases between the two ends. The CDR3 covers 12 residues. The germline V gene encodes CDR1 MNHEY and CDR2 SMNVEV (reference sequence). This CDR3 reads CASRQGPYEQYF. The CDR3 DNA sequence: TGTGCCAGCAGACAGGGTCCCTACGAGCAGTACTTC.

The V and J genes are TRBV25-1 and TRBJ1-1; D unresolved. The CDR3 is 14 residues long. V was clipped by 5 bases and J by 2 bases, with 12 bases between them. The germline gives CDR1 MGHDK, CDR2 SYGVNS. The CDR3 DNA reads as TGTGCCAGCAGTCCTAGAGAGCTTAACACTGAAGCTTTCTTT. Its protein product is CASSPRELNTEAFF.

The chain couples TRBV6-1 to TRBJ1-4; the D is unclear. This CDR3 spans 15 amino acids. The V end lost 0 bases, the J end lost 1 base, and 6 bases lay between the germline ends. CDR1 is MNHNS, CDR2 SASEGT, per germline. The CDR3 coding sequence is TGTGCCAGCAGTGAAGCGAAGAGAACTAATGAAAAACTGTTTTTT. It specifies CASSEAKRTNEKLFF.

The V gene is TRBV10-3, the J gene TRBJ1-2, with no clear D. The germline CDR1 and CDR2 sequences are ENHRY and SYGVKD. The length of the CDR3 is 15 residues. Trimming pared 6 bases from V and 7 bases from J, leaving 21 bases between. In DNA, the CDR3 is TGTGCCATCAGCGCATCAGACCCCCCGGCGGGTGGCTACACCTTC. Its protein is CAISASDPPAGGYTF.

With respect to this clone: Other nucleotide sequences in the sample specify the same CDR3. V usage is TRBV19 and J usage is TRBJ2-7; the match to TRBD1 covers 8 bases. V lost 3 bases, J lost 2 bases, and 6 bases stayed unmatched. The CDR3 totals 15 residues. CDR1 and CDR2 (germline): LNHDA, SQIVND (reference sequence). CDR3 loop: CASSIPGQGPYEQYF. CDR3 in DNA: TGTGCCAGTAGTATCCCAGGACAGGGACCCTACGAGCAGTACTTC.

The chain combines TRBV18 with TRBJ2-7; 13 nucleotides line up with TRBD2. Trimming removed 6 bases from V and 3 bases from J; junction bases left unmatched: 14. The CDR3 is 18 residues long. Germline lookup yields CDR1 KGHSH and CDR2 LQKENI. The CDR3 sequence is CASSNRGTSGVKFYEQYF. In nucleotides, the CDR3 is TGTGCCAGCTCTAACCGTGGGACTAGCGGGGTAAAATTCTACGAGCAGTACTTC.

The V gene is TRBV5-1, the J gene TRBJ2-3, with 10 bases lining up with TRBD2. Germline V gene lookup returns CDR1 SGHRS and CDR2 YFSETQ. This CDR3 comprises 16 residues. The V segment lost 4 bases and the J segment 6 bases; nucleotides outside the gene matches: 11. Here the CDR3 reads CASSVSLAGAGDTQYF. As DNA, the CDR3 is TGCGCCAGCAGCGTCAGTCTAGCGGGAGCGGGGGATACGCAGTATTTT. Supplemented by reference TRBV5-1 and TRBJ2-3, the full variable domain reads KAGVTQTPRYLIKTRGQQVTLSCSPISGHRSVSWYQQTPGQGLQFLFEYFSETQRNKGNFPGRFSGRQFSNSRSEMNVSTLELGDSALYLCASSVSLAGAGDTQYFGPGTRLTVL.

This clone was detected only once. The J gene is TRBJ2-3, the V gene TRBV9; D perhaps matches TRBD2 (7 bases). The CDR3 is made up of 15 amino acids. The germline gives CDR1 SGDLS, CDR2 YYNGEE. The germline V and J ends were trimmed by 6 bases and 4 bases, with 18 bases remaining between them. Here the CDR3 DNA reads TGTGCCAGCACCCGGGGGGCCATTCAACCAGATACGCAGTATTTT. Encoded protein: CASTRGAIQPDTQYF.

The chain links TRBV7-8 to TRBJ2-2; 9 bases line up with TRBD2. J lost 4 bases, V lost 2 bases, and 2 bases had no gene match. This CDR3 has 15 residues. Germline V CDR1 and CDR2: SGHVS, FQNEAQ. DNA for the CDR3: TGTGCCAGCAGCTTACCTAGCGGGACCACCGGGGAGCTGTTTTTT. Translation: CASSLPSGTTGELFF.

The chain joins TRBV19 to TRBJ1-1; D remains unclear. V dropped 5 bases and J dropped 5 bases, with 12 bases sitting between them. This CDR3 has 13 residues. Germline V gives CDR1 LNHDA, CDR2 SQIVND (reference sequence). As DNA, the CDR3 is TGTGCCAGTAGTGTCTTCGGGAGAACTGAAGCTTTCTTT. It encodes CASSVFGRTEAFF.

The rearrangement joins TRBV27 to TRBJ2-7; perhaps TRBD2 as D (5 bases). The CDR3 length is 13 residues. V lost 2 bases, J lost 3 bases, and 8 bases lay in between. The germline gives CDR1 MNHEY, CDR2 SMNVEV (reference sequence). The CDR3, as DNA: TGTGCCAGCAGTTTAAACGGGGACTACGAGCAGTACTTC. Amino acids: CASSLNGDYEQYF.

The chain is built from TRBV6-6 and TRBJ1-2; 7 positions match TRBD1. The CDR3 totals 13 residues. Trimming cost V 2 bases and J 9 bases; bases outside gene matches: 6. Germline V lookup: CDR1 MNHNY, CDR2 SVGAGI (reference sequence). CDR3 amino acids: CASSYTNRGRYTF. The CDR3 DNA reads TGTGCCAGCAGTTACACCAACAGGGGACGCTACACCTTC.

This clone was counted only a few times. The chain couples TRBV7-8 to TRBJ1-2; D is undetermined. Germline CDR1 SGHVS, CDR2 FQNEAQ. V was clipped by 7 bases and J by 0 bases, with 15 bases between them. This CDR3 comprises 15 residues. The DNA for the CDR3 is TGTGCCAGCACCCGGGTAGGGAGAGCTAACTATGGCTACACCTTC. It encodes CASTRVGRANYGYTF.